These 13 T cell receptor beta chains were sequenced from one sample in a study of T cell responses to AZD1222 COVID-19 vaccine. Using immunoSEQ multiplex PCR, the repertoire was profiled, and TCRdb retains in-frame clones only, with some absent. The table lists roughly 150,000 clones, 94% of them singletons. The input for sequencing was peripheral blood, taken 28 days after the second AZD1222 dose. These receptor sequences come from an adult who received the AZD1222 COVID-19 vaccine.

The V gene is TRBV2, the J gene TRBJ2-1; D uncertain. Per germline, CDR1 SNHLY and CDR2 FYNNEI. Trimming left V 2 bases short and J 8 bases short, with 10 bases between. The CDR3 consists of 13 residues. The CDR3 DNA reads TGTGCCAGCAGTGAAAGTAGAATGTATGAGCAGTTCTTC. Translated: CASSESRMYEQFF.

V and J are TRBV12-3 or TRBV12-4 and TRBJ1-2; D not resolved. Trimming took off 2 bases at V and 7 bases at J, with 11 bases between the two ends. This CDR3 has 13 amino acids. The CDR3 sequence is CASSLTTVGGYTF. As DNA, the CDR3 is TGTGCCAGCAGTTTAACCACAGTGGGTGGCTACACCTTC.

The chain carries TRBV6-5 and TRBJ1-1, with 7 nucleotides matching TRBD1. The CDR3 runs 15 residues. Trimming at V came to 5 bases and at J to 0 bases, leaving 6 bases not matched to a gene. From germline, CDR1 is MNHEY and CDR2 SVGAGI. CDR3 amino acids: CASSLTGQLNTEAFF. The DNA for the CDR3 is TGTGCCAGCAGTCTAACGGGACAGCTGAACACTGAAGCTTTCTTT.

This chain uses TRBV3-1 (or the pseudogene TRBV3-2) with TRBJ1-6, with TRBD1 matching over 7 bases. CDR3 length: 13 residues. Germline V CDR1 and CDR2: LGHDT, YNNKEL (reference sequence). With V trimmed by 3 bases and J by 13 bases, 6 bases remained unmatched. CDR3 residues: CASSQMQQGPLHF. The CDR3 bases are TGTGCCAGCAGCCAGATGCAACAGGGGCCCCTCCACTTT.

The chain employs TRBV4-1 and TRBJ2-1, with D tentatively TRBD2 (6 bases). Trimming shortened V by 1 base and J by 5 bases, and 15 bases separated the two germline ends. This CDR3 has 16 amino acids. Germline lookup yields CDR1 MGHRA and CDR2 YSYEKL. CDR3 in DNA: TGCGCCAGCAGCCAAGGTTTAAATGAGCGGGACAATGAGCAGTTCTTC. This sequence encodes CASSQGLNERDNEQFF.

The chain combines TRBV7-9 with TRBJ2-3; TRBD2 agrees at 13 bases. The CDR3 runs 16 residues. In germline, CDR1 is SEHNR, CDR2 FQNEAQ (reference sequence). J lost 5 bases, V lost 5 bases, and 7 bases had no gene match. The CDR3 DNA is TGTGCCAGCAGCCCACGGACTAGCGGGAGAAGAGATACGCAGTATTTT. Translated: CASSPRTSGRRDTQYF.

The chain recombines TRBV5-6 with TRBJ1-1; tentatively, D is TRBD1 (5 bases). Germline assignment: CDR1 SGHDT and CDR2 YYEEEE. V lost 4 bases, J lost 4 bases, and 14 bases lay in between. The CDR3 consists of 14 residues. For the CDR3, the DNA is TGTGCCAGCAGCCGTCGGTCGAGGGGCACTGAAGCTTTCTTT. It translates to CASSRRSRGTEAFF.

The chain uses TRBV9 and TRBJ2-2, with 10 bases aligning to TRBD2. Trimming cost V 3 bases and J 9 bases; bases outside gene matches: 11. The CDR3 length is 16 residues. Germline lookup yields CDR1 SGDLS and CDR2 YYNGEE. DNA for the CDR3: TGTGCCAGCAGCGCGGGACTAGCGAGTGGGCCTAGGGAGCTGTTTTTT. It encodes CASSAGLASGPRELFF.

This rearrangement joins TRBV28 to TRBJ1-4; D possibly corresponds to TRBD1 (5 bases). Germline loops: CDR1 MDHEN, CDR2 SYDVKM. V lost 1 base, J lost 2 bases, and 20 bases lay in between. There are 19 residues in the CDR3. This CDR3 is CASSLFSSGPRGTNEKLFF. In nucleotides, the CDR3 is TGTGCCAGCAGTTTATTTAGCAGTGGTCCGCGGGGGACTAATGAAAAACTGTTTTTT.

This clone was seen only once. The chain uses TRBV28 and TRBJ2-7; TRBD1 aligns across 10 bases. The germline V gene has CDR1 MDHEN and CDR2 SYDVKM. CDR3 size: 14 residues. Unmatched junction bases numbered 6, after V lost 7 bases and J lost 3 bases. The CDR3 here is CASTFGDRGYEQYF. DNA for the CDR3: TGTGCCAGCACCTTCGGGGACAGGGGCTACGAGCAGTACTTC.

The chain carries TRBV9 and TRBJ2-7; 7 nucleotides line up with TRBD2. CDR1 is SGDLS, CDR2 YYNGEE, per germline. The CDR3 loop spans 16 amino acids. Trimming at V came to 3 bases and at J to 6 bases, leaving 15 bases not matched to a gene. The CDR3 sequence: CASSASSGGRGIEQYF. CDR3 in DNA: TGTGCCAGCAGCGCTAGTTCGGGCGGGAGAGGGATCGAGCAGTACTTC.

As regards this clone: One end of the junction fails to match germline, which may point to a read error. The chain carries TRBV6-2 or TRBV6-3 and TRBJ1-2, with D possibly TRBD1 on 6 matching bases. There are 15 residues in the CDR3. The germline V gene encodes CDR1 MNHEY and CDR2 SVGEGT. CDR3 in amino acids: CASTYSGTLTVGYTF. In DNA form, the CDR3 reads TGTGCCAGCACTTACTCCGGGACATTGACGGTTGGCTACACCTTC.

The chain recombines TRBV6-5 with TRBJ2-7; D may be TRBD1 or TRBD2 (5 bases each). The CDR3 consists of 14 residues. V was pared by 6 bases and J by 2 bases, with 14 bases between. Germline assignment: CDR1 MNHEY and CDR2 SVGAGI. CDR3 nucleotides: TGTGCCAGCAGGCCCCGGGACGGAACCTACGAGCAGTACTTC. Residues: CASRPRDGTYEQYF.